This TCR beta chain was obtained from a study of cytomegalovirus exposure and HLA in healthy donors. Overall study results and limits: First-cohort TCR clusters were later found to tend to co-occur in the 120 validation repertoires. Reportedly, diagnosis of cytomegalovirus status by the classifier showed high specificity and sensitivity. The study listed under 200 cytomegalovirus-associated TCR beta chains.

This table comes from immunoSEQ multiplex PCR, and its TCRdb copy is limited to in-frame clones, with some not included. This sample has some 150,000 clones, with 85% to 90% found just once. The CDR3 extends over 14 amino acids. Trimming left V 4 bases short and J 5 bases short, with 13 bases between. Germline V gene sequence: CDR1 MNHEY, CDR2 SVGAGI. This clone was seen just once. Its antigen is not identified. This chain uses TRBV6-5 with TRBJ2-3, with D tentatively TRBD1 (7 bases). Sequenced input: PBMCs. This sequence originates from a woman under 30 in good health and CMV-seropositive. The CDR3: CASSWRGRGDTQYF. The CDR3 DNA reads TGTGCCAGCAGTTGGAGGGGGCGAGGAGATACGCAGTATTTT.